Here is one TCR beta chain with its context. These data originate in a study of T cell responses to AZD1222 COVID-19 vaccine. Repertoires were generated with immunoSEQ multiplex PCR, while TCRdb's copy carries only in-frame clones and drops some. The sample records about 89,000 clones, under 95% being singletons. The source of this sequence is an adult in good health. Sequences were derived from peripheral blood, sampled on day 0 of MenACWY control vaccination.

For the CDR3, the DNA is TGTGCCAGCAACCCGGTGGGGAATGAGCAGTTCTTC. Translated: CASNPVGNEQFF. The chain couples TRBV7-2 to TRBJ2-1; D unresolved. Trimming took 7 bases from V and 7 from J, leaving 11 bases between them. The CDR3 is 12 residues long. Per the germline V gene, CDR1 is SGHTA and CDR2 is FQGNSA. The full variable domain, its missing parts supplied by reference TRBV7-2 and TRBJ2-1, is GAGVSQSPSNKVTEKGKDVELRCDPISGHTALYWYRQSLGQGLEFLIYFQGNSAPDKSGLPSDRFSAERTGGSVSTLTIQRTQQEDSAVYLCASNPVGNEQFFGPGTRLTVL.